The 24 T cell receptor beta chains in this list originate from one sample, sequenced in a study of identical twins. TCRdb analysed the 5' RACE reads with MiXCR anew, one entry per CDR3 protein. The table shows roughly 700,000 distinct CDR3 sequences, with under 9% occurring only once. These data were also filed under a second study, of yellow fever vaccine responses in identical twins.

The sequenced material came from PBMCs. These receptors were taken from a woman aged 18-29 years in good health.

The rearrangement uses TRBV29-1 and TRBJ2-3, with 11 nucleotides matching TRBD2. CDR3 size: 15 residues. The germline V gene encodes CDR1 SQVTM and CDR2 ANQGSEA. The junction had 6 bases not matched to a gene; V was cut back by 5 bases and J by 2 bases. CDR3 region: CSVTGTSGPTDTQYF. The CDR3, as DNA: TGCAGCGTTACCGGGACTAGCGGTCCCACAGATACGCAGTATTTT.

This clonotype was counted between two and nine times. This sequence joins TRBV28 and TRBJ2-2; 7 bases are a match to TRBD2. The junction had 11 bases not matched to a gene; V was cut back by 6 bases and J by 1 base. Per germline, CDR1 MDHEN and CDR2 SYDVKM. This CDR3 has 17 residues. The CDR3 nucleotides read TGTGCCAGCAGCCGTCTGAGGACTAGTAAGAACACCGGGGAGCTGTTTTTT. This gives the protein CASSRLRTSKNTGELFF.

This clonotype was counted many times. The V call is TRBV29-1, the J call TRBJ2-7; D perhaps matches TRBD2 (5 bases). Trimming stripped 0 bases from V and 2 bases from J, with 8 bases between. In germline, CDR1 is SQVTM, CDR2 ANQGSEA. The CDR3 totals 13 residues. The CDR3 sequence is CSVEDLGTYEQYF. For the CDR3, the DNA is TGCAGCGTTGAAGATCTCGGGACCTACGAGCAGTACTTC.

This clonotype was seen ten or more times. The chain is built from TRBV6-1 and TRBJ2-7; no clear D gene. Trimming took off 4 bases at V and 0 bases at J, with 7 bases between the two ends. CDR1 and CDR2 (germline): MNHNS, SASEGT. The CDR3 contains 13 residues. As DNA, the CDR3 is TGTGCCAGCAGTGTAGGGTTCTCCTACGAGCAGTACTTC. Its protein is CASSVGFSYEQYF.

The rearrangement uses TRBV3-1 and TRBJ2-3, with 7 nucleotides matching TRBD2. The CDR3 is made up of 15 amino acids. The junction had 7 bases not matched to a gene; V was cut back by 5 bases and J by 2 bases. The V gene's germline CDR1 is LGHDT and CDR2 YNNKEL (reference sequence). The CDR3: CASSLLRGNTDTQYF. As DNA, the CDR3 is TGTGCCAGCAGCTTACTGCGGGGGAACACAGATACGCAGTATTTT.

This clonotype was seen a few times. The chain has TRBV18 and TRBJ2-7; 8 nucleotides line up with TRBD2. The germline gives CDR1 KGHSH, CDR2 LQKENI. V lost 0 bases, J lost 2 bases, and 6 bases stayed unmatched. There are 16 residues in the CDR3. CDR3 nucleotides: TGTGCCAGCTCACCACCGCTCCTAGCGGGCCCCTACGAGCAGTACTTC. The encoded protein is CASSPPLLAGPYEQYF. Drawing the rest from reference TRBV18 and TRBJ2-7, the complete variable domain is NAGVMQNPRHLVRRRGQEARLRCSPMKGHSHVYWYRQLPEEGLKFMVYLQKENIIDESGMPKERFSAEFPKEGPSILRIQQVVRGDSAAYFCASSPPLLAGPYEQYFGPGTRLTVT.

V and J are TRBV6-5 and TRBJ1-6, with a weak D call TRBD1 (5 bases). The CDR3 extends over 18 amino acids. CDR1 MNHEY and CDR2 SVGAGI come from the germline V gene. Trimming took off 0 bases at V and 0 bases at J, with 12 bases between the two ends. This chain's CDR3 is CASSYSGEGSSYNSPLHF. CDR3 DNA sequence: TGTGCCAGCAGTTACTCAGGGGAAGGGAGCTCCTATAATTCACCCCTCCACTTT.

In its sample, this clonotype was seen a few times. The CDR3 nucleotides are TGCGCCAGCAGCCAAGGCCCCCGGGAGCCTACCACCGGGGAGCTGTTTTTT. As protein: CASSQGPREPTTGELFF. The chain employs TRBV4-3 and TRBJ2-2, with D possibly matching TRBD2 (6 bases). Trimming took 1 base from V and 4 from J, leaving 16 bases between them. The CDR3 length is 17 residues. The V gene's germline CDR1 is LGHNA and CDR2 YSLEER.

This clonotype was seen ten or more times. This chain joins TRBV10-3 and TRBJ2-3; D is unclear. CDR3 length: 14 residues. The V gene lost 2 bases and the J gene lost 4 bases, with 10 bases spanning the gap. The germline V gene encodes CDR1 ENHRY and CDR2 SYGVKD. The CDR3 DNA is TGTGCCATCAGTGAGGAAGCCAATTCAGATACGCAGTATTTT. It yields the protein CAISEEANSDTQYF.

This clonotype has just a few counts. V and J are TRBV11-1 and TRBJ2-1, with 11 bases that match TRBD2. The CDR3 runs to 14 residues. Per the germline V gene, CDR1 is SGHAT and CDR2 is FQDESV (reference sequence). Trimming removed 10 bases from V and 9 bases from J; junction bases left unmatched: 11. The CDR3: CATATLAGVSEQFF. As DNA, the CDR3 is TGTGCCACAGCGACACTAGCGGGGGTTAGTGAGCAGTTCTTC.

The chain is built from TRBV29-1 and TRBJ2-3; 7 nucleotides align to TRBD2. The CDR3 totals 13 residues. CDR1 SQVTM and CDR2 ANQGSEA come from the germline V gene. Trimming cost V 4 bases and J 4 bases; bases outside gene matches: 5. The CDR3 protein is CSVVQGGPDTQYF. In DNA form, the CDR3 reads TGCAGCGTTGTTCAGGGAGGGCCAGATACGCAGTATTTT.

This clonotype showed up just a few times. The gene calls are TRBV5-6 and TRBJ1-4, with no clear D. Germline V gene sequence: CDR1 SGHDT, CDR2 YYEEEE. The CDR3 is 12 residues long. V lost 4 bases and J lost 5, with 6 bases in between. This CDR3 reads CASSGQNEKLFF. The CDR3 coding sequence is TGTGCCAGCAGCGGCCAAAATGAAAAACTGTTTTTT.

The DNA of the CDR3 is TGTGCCAGCAGCTTAAACGACAGGGGGCCCTACGAGCAGTACTTC. This translates into CASSLNDRGPYEQYF. The V gene is TRBV7-8, the J gene TRBJ2-7, with 10 bases fitting TRBD1. The CDR3 spans 15 residues. Germline CDR1 SGHVS, CDR2 FQNEAQ. Germline trimming cut 2 bases from V and 2 bases from J; bases unmatched to any gene: 3.

This clonotype was recorded only once. The V call is TRBV19, the J call TRBJ2-1; unclear D gene. CDR1 and CDR2 (germline): LNHDA, SQIVND (reference sequence). This CDR3 contains 14 residues. The V end was cut by 6 bases, the J end by 0 bases, with 9 bases between. Here the CDR3 DNA reads TGTGCCAGTAGCCACCTCAGCTCCTACAATGAGCAGTTCTTC. It translates to CASSHLSSYNEQFF.

The chain is built from TRBV4-3 and TRBJ2-1; 11 bases agree with TRBD2. Trimming cost V 4 bases and J 0 bases; bases outside gene matches: 5. Germline V gene lookup returns CDR1 LGHNA and CDR2 YSLEER. There are 17 residues in the CDR3. CDR3 loop: CASSPFTSGSSYNEQFF. Written as DNA, the CDR3 is TGCGCCAGCAGCCCCTTTACTAGCGGGAGCTCCTACAATGAGCAGTTCTTC.

This clonotype appeared many times. The chain joins TRBV29-1 to TRBJ2-7; 9 nucleotides agree with TRBD2. The germline CDR1 and CDR2 sequences are SQVTM and ANQGSEA. There are 17 residues in the CDR3. V was pared by 1 base and J by 0 bases, with 10 bases of the junction left unmatched. For the CDR3, the DNA is TGCAGCGTTGAAGGAGTAATAGGACTAGCGAACTCCTACGAGCAGTACTTC. Amino acid sequence: CSVEGVIGLANSYEQYF.

J is TRBJ1-1 and V is TRBV29-1; maybe TRBD1 (5 bases). This CDR3 is built from 10 residues. With 6 bases removed from V and 8 bases from J, the gap between germline ends came to 10 bases. Germline V gene data show CDR1 as SQVTM and CDR2 as ANQGSEA. The DNA of the CDR3 is TGCAGCGTGGGGGTCTTAGAAGCTTTCTTT. Translating it yields CSVGVLEAFF.

The CDR3: CASSLALTGGYNEQFF. The DNA of the CDR3 is TGCGCCAGCAGCTTGGCCCTGACAGGGGGATACAATGAGCAGTTCTTC. The rearrangement links TRBV5-1 to TRBJ2-1; the match to TRBD1 covers 9 bases. Germline assignment: CDR1 SGHRS and CDR2 YFSETQ. CDR3 length equals 16 residues. The V and J ends lost 0 bases and 4 bases, in that order; junction bases with no gene match: 5. Using reference TRBV5-1 and TRBJ2-1 for the parts outside the CDR3, the full variable domain is KAGVTQTPRYLIKTRGQQVTLSCSPISGHRSVSWYQQTPGQGLQFLFEYFSETQRNKGNFPGRFSGRQFSNSRSEMNVSTLELGDSALYLCASSLALTGGYNEQFFGPGTRLTVL.

At least ten counts were recorded for this clonotype. The gene calls are TRBV7-8 and TRBJ2-3; 10 bases agree with TRBD1. Germline loops: CDR1 SGHVS, CDR2 FQNEAQ. The CDR3 length is 17 residues. V trimming: 5 bases; J trimming: 5 bases; junction bases outside the gene matches: 13. The CDR3 DNA sequence: TGTGCCAGCAGCCTCCCTGGGACAGGGGAGCGAATAGATACGCAGTATTTT. It is translated as CASSLPGTGERIDTQYF.

This clonotype has just one count. The rearrangement links TRBV27 to TRBJ2-1, with 11 nucleotides matching TRBD2. This CDR3 comprises 17 residues. Germline-derived CDR1 and CDR2 are MNHEY and SMNVEV (reference sequence). Unmatched junction bases numbered 7, after V lost 5 bases and J lost 1 base. CDR3 DNA sequence: TGTGCCAGCAGTCCCCGACTAGCGGGATTTTCCTACAATGAGCAGTTCTTC. It yields the protein CASSPRLAGFSYNEQFF.

The chain carries TRBV6-5 and TRBJ2-7; 9 bases are a match to TRBD1. The CDR3 sequence is 12 residues long. V lost 10 bases to trimming and J lost 2 bases; unmatched junction nucleotides: 3. Germline V gene lookup returns CDR1 MNHEY and CDR2 SVGAGI. The CDR3 here is CATRDRAYEQYF. The CDR3 DNA reads as TGTGCCACACGGGACAGGGCCTACGAGCAGTACTTC.

The genes are TRBV28 and TRBJ2-3, with TRBD1 as a possible D gene (5 bases). The CDR3 contains 12 residues. The V gene's germline CDR1 is MDHEN and CDR2 SYDVKM. Trimming left V 6 bases short and J 8 bases short, with 12 bases between. CDR3 DNA: TGTGCCAGCAGCCTCTATCAGGGTACGCAGTATTTT. The encoded protein is CASSLYQGTQYF.

This clonotype was counted at least ten times. The rearrangement joins TRBV5-1 to TRBJ2-7; 10 nucleotides align to TRBD2. This CDR3 has 16 residues. Germline CDR1 reads SGHRS; CDR2 reads YFSETQ. The J segment lost 0 bases and the V segment lost 4 bases, leaving 7 bases of the junction unmatched. DNA of the CDR3: TGCGCCAGCAGCGTGGGACTAGCGCCTAGCTCCTACGAGCAGTACTTC. This gives the protein CASSVGLAPSSYEQYF.

This clonotype has more than one count but fewer than ten. V gene TRBV4-1 combines with J gene TRBJ2-5, with TRBD1 matching 9 bases. Germline CDR1 is MGHRA and CDR2 is YSYEKL. Losses at the gene ends were 3 bases for V and 5 bases for J; bases not matched to a gene: 7. CDR3 length: 15 amino acids. The CDR3 protein is CASSQGTGHTETQYF. DNA for the CDR3: TGCGCCAGCAGCCAGGGGACAGGGCATACTGAGACCCAGTACTTC.